This T cell receptor (beta chain) was identified in a study of cytomegalovirus exposure and HLA in healthy donors (TCRdb year 2017). About the full investigation: An earlier analysis of some 500 of the donors reported approximately 300 Gb of sequence data and more than 90 million unique TCR beta sequences from 150 million to 200 million T cells. Because of strong linkage in the cohort, roughly five DR-DQ haplotypes were treated as single units for association and clustering. Every discovery cohort repertoire had been produced on one sequencing platform. The number of typed donors differed by locus: about 620-630 for A, B, C, DRB1 and DQB1; 500 to 550 for DQA1; some 610 for DPA1; and roughly 450 for DPB1. The study used immunosequencing to profile the T cell repertoires of several hundred subjects and linked those repertoires to cytomegalovirus serostatus. On average, roughly 240,000 unique TCR beta nucleotide sequences were sequenced per donor among about 400 genotyped donors of the cohort, with 15% to 20% of those sequences being non-productive. To predict cytomegalovirus infection status, the study brought together high-throughput TCR immunosequencing, statistical association of individual TCRs with disease status, and machine learning. Rather than drawing on any new phenotypic data, the later analysis identified candidate immune exposures from TCR beta sequences and the way those sequences occurred across donors. In a later genetic analysis, genome-wide SNP genotypes for about 55% of the 666 donors were used, and that subset was treated as a discovery cohort. Along with the 666-subject first cohort, a separate validation cohort of over a hundred different subjects was used. Donor age, sex, ethnicity and CMV serostatus were collected together with the repertoire data. To study patterns of TCR occurrence, a later analysis re-analyzed previously published TCR beta repertoires from 650 to 750 donors and added high-resolution HLA genotyping. About 310 gigabases of sequencing data and 78 million or so unique TCR sequences were included in an early release covering several hundred HLA-typed donors. The aim of the study was to test whether cataloging public T cell receptors could identify signatures of past pathogen exposure. An earlier analysis of around 580 of the donors used high-throughput TCR beta sequencing to judge whether each TCR beta V gene segment behaved as functional or pseudogenic. Both class I and class II loci were covered by HLA typing, at four-digit resolution. Of the roughly 400 genotyped donors, 81% were placed in the genetic ancestry cluster associated with self-reported Caucasian donors. Study-wide findings and limitations: Most TCR sequences were seen in very few donors, while some public TCRs were found in many individuals. A further reported finding was that TCR beta sequences accurately predicted the HLA-A and HLA-B alleles for most subjects in the first cohort. Sequencing depth was assumed to be roughly uniform across donors in the presence/absence analyses, though that assumption may not hold. The study gave a list of some 150 TCR beta chains associated with cytomegalovirus. Specific HLA alleles were associated with 15,000 to 20,000 TCR beta sequences at a false discovery rate of 0.05 in a later analysis. A few of the identified cytomegalovirus-associated TCR beta chains were confirmed in vitro to be specific for cytomegalovirus antigens. The classifier was reported to diagnose cytomegalovirus status with high specificity and sensitivity in both the original cohort and the validation cohort. In a later analysis, the rate of TCR association differed among HLA loci, with DRB1 alleles having the most associated TCRs and HLA-C alleles having the fewest. For the cohort, immune exposure information was limited to CMV serostatus. Linkage disequilibrium might explain the correlated functional status among segregating V segments, but an unknown experimental factor could not be ruled out. Assigning TCR associations to individual alleles was difficult when HLA alleles, especially DR and DQ, strongly co-occurred. Because HLA typing was missing for some donors at each locus, association tests included only the typed subset. In a later analysis, most CMV-associated TCR beta chains were found to appear HLA-restricted, with HLA associations seemingly driven largely by CMV exposure. In this cohort, only TCR beta chains were sequenced, and detectable features were limited by the absence of alpha or paired-chain data. Compared with the roughly 710-donor mean, donors in an Asian-associated ancestry cluster had fewer N-insertions in productive TCRs, according to a later genetic analysis. The 87-base-pair reads could not distinguish some IMGT-functional V segments, including TRBV6-2 and TRBV6-3, so those segments were excluded. According to the authors, the approach could potentially be generalized to other disease states and immunological phenotypes. Roughly 15 rarely observed V segments, including chromosome 9 orphons, were excluded from the earlier analysis of almost 600 of the donors because counts were too low. Broadly in line with IMGT annotations, most TCR beta V segments showed up in productive rearrangements about 87% or about 30% of the time in an earlier analysis of around 600 of the donors. In a later analysis, several top co-occurrence clusters were reported to appear linked to parvovirus B19, influenza, CMV and Epstein-Barr virus. A cluster of highly shared sequence variants was judged likely to be a technical artifact of the sequencing pipeline. In a later analysis, HLA-associated TCR beta chains were found to be more clonally expanded and to have lower generation probabilities than equally common non-associated chains. In a later genetic analysis, a missense DCLRE1C variant was associated with V-gene and J-gene trimming of TCR beta chains, and the association was replicated in an independent cohort.

Based on the germline V gene, the CDR1 and CDR2 sequences are MRHNA and SNTAGT. From the cysteine up to the phenylalanine, the CDR3 has a length of 13 residues. Only the CDR3 region is kept as DNA, spanning 39 bases read in frame from base 1. V and J are truncated by 4 bases and 10 bases respectively, leaving an intervening sequence of 14 bases. The library was obtained by the immunoSEQ multiplex PCR assay. A mixture of 60 forward primers for TCR Vbeta segments and 13 reverse primers for TCR Jbeta segments was used in the multiplex PCR. The CDR3 region of rearranged TCR beta genes was amplified from genomic DNA with a multiplex PCR assay. Amplified TCR beta libraries were sequenced as 87-base-pair reads on the Illumina HiSeq System. The study's processing was this. In a later analysis, roughly 80 million unique TCR beta chains were counted across the 500 to 850 repertoires, and roughly 11 million of these chains were shared by at least two donors. A nearest-neighbor algorithm error-corrected the raw reads and collapsed the reads into unique sequences, merging closely related sequences to remove PCR and sequencing errors. To assign V, D and J gene segments, CDR3 sequences were aligned to IMGT reference sequences. For a sequence to be retained, a match of at least six nucleotides was required to both a V gene segment and a J gene segment. Rearrangements were classified as productive when the CDR3 lacked stop codons and remained in frame with V and J, and all other rearrangements were classified as non-productive. Following IMGT convention, CDR3 was defined as the stretch from the second conserved V-encoded cysteine to the conserved J-encoded phenylalanine. The earlier analysis of about 560 of the donors excluded any sequence lacking an unambiguous match to a single V gene segment. In an earlier analysis of some 590 of the donors, V segments were called functional above 56.7% productive rearrangements and were called segregating when the between-donor standard deviation exceeded 5%. A statistical classification framework was built to diagnose cytomegalovirus status from the catalog of TCR beta chain sequences. In a later analysis, V and J genes were assigned by comparing TCR nucleotide sequences against IMGT/GENE-DB human TR gene sequences. The TCRdist pipeline was used in a later analysis to assign CDR3 sequences and most-parsimonious VDJ recombination scenarios. A later analysis defined each TCR beta chain by its CDR3 amino acid sequence plus V-gene family, and excluded reads lacking a unique V-gene family. As a way to deal with suspected cross-contamination and a sequencing artifact, a later analysis dropped hundreds of nucleotide sequences that were highly shared and had low generation probability. In a later analysis, a clonal expansion index for each public chain was calculated from normalized within-repertoire ranks of inferred template counts. In a later analysis, generation probabilities were computed using a VDJ recombination model fitted to out-of-frame rearrangements, and the results were checked against IGoR. In a later analysis, hypergeometric tests were used to score TCR-TCR, TCR-HLA and TCR-CMV co-occurrence, with a repertoire-size bias correction applied to TCR pairs. In a later analysis, false discovery rates were estimated by permuting HLA or CMV assignments 20 times. A later analysis grouped co-occurring TCRs with DBSCAN, adding TCRdist sequence similarity when clustering within HLA-allele-positive subsets. Repertoires with fewer than 30,000 or more than 120,000 public chains, plus five repertoires with anomalous nucleotide sharing, were excluded from co-occurrence clustering. The source is immuneACCESS, and TCRdb retained only in-frame sequences with V and J called. Part of the clones is not carried over; for the studies checked, unresolved V genes explain less than half of this, and the remainder is unexplained. V and J calls and clone size are as listed in that table; D and trimming were resolved from the DNA. This sample lists around 130,000 clones; 88% were detected once. 0.45% to 0.55% of the sample is taken by the ten largest.

The cohort was made up of 650 to 700 healthy bone marrow donors. All cohort members were sampled while nominally healthy, although unrecorded immune exposures were likely present. The donor tested CMV seronegative, placing the donor among the 300 to 450 seronegative members of the cohort. A peripheral blood sample was provided by each donor, and peripheral blood mononuclear cells were used for TCR beta sequencing. The Qiagen DNeasy Blood Extraction Kit was used to extract genomic DNA from the blood cell samples. Only a few counts were recorded for this clone. The antigen this receptor binds is unknown. Per-nucleotide qualities are absent, and no much larger clonotype sits a single base away.

Sequenced: PBMCs. Here the chain combines TRBV6-4 and TRBJ2-1; TRBD1 is possibly the D segment (5 matching bases). The sequence came from a woman aged 40 to 50 in good health and CMV-seronegative. The base sequence is TGTGCCAGCAGTGTGCAAGCGCGACAGGAGCAGTTCTTC. Translated, it gives CASSVQARQEQFF.